This section outlines one T cell receptor beta chain sequence together with its context. The antigen this receptor binds is unknown. Base qualities were left out, and no much larger clone turns up one base away. These data come from a study of blood T cell repertoires in COVID-19 (dated by TCRdb to 2020 to 2021). In terms of the full investigation: The collaborator samples originated in the United States, Italy and Spain and spanned the acute and convalescent phases of COVID-19. The repertoires were released in a freely available public database meant as a resource for research on the immune response to SARS-CoV-2. The material from the prospective study consisted of cDNA or gDNA derived from T cells, B-cell-depleted T cells, or PBMCs. A de-identified subject ID, COVID-19 status, age in years and sex were almost always included in the sample metadata. Where HLA class I and class II types were available, the types were taken from metadata supplied by the sample provider, not from assay-based typing. Samples were obtained from the ongoing ImmuneRACE study (first 160 participants) and from some 1,200 subjects provided by 6 global collaborators. Subjects who had been exposed to COVID-19, were actively infected with it, or had recovered from it provided the deeply sampled blood TCRbeta repertoires that made up the dataset.

Each collaborating institution followed its own protocols to collect whole blood in K2EDTA tubes. For TCRbeta analysis, collaborators shipped samples in one of three forms: frozen whole blood, isolated PBMCs, or DNA extracted from either of those sample types. TCRbeta CDR3 regions were amplified from genomic DNA by means of the immunoSEQ Assay, a bias-controlled multiplex PCR. The study's own analysis went as follows. Nucleated cell counts per sample were estimated from amplification of reference gene primers within the assay. To quantify the absolute abundance of each unique TCRbeta CDR3 rearrangement, sequence reads were collapsed and filtered. For each sample, productive Simpson clonality was calculated as the square root of Simpson's diversity index over productive rearrangements. TCRdb took this table from immuneACCESS and kept in-frame rearrangements with V and J called. Such tables lack part of the clones; where checked against another copy, unresolved V genes explain under half of the gap, and the rest is unexplained. V and J calls and clone size are as listed in that table; D and trimming were resolved from the DNA. This sample has approximately 100,000 clones in its table, and approximately 86% of those were observed once. The top ten hold approximately 10% of the sample.

Study-wide findings and limitations: The quantity of clinical and demographic metadata differed by source and by participant and was supplied without curation.

CDR1 is given as GTSNPN and CDR2 as SVGIG, both from the germline V gene (reference sequence). V is pared back by 3 bases and J by 10 bases, with 15 bases lying between the germline termini. Reading from cysteine to phenylalanine, the CDR3 counts 13 amino acids. Only the CDR3 DNA stays, 39 bases, in frame from base 1. This chain is built from TRBV30 and TRBJ1-4, with no confident D gene call. Input material: peripheral blood. The source of this sequence is a man in his 70s with active or convalescent COVID-19. This receptor carries the CDR3 CAWSDPLGGKLFF. The DNA is TGTGCCTGGAGCGACCCGCTAGGAGGAAAACTGTTTTTT.